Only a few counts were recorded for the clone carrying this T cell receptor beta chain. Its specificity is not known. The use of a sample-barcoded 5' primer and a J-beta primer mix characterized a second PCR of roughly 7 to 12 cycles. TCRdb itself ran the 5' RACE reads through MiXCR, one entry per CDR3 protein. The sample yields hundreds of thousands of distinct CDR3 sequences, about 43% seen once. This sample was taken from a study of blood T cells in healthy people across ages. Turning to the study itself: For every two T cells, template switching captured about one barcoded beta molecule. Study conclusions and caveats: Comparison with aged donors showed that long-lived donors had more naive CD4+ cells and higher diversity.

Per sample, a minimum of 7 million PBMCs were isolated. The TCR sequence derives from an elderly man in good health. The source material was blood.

The CDR3 reads CASSFLGGSSYNEQYF. In nucleotides, the CDR3 is TGTGCCAGCAGCTTCCTCGGCGGGAGCTCCTACAATGAGCAGTACTTC. The V gene is TRBV7-3, the J gene TRBJ2-1; 7 positions match TRBD2. TRBJ2-7 explains the end of the DNA better; the J call may be wrong. The CDR3 runs to 16 residues. Germline V gene data show CDR1 as SGHTA and CDR2 as FQGTGA.